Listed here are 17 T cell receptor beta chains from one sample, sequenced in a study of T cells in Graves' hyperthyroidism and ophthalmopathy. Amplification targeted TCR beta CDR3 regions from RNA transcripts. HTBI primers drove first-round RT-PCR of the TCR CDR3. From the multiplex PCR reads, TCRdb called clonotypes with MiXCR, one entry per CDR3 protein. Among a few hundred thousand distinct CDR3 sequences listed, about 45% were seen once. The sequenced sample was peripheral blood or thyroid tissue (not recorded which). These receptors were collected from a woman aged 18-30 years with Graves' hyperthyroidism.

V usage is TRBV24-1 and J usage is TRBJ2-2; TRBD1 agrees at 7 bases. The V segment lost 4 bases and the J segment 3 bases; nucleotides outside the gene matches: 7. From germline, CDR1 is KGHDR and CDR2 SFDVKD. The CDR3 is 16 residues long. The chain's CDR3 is CATSEVTGRDTGELFF. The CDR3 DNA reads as TGTGCCACCAGTGAAGTGACAGGGCGGGACACCGGGGAGCTGTTTTTT.

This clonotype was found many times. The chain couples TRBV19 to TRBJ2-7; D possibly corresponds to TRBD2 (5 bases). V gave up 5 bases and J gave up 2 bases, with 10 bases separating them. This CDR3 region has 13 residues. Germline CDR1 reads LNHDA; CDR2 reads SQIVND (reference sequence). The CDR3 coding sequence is TGTGCCAGTAGTTTGCGGGTTACCTACGAGCAGTACTTC. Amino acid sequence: CASSLRVTYEQYF.

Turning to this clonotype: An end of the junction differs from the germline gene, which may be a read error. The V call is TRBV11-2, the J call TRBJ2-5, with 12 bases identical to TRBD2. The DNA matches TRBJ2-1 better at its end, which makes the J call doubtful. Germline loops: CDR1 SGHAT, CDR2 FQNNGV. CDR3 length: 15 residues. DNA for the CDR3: TGTACCAGCAGCAAGGGACTAGCGGGCTACAATGAGCAGTTCTTC. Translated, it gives CTSSKGLAGYNEQFF.

CDR3 loop: CASSSQGGRDYEQYF. The CDR3 coding sequence is TGTGCCAGCAGCTCACAGGGTGGCAGGGATTACGAGCAGTACTTC. V is TRBV7-6 and J is TRBJ2-7; D is perhaps TRBD1 (6 bases). V lost 4 bases and J 4 bases, leaving 17 bases between the germline ends. Germline-derived CDR1 and CDR2 are SGHVS and FNYEAQ. CDR3 length equals 15 residues.

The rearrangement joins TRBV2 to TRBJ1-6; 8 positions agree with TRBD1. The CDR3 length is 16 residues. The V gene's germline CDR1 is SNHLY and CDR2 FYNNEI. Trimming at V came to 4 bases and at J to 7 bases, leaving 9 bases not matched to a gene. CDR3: CASSGGAGGWNSPLHF. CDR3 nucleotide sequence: TGTGCCAGCAGTGGCGGGGCAGGGGGCTGGAATTCACCCCTCCACTTT.

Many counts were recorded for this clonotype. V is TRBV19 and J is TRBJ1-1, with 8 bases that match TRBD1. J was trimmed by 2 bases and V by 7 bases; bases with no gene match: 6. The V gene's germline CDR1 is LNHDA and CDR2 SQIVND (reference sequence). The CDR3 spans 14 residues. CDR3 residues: CASTRDRSNTEAFF. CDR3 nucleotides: TGTGCCAGTACCCGGGACAGGAGCAACACTGAAGCTTTCTTT.

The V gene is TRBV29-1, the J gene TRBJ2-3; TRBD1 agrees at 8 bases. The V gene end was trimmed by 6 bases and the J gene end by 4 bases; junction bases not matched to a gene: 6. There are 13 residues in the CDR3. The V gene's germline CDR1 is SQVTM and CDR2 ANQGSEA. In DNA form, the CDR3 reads TGCAGCGTAGGACAGGGCTCGGCAGATACGCAGTATTTT. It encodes CSVGQGSADTQYF.

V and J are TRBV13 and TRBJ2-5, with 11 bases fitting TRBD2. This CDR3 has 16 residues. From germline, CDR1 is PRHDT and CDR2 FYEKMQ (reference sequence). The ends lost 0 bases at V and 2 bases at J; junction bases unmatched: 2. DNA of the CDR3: TGTGCCAGCAGCTTAGGGACTAGCGGGATGCAAGAGACCCAGTACTTC. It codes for CASSLGTSGMQETQYF.

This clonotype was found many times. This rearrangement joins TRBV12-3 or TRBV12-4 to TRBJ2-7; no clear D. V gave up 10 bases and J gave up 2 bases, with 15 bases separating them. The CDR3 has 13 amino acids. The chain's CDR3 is CANLRSNPYEQYF. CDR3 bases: TGTGCCAACCTACGGTCGAATCCCTACGAGCAGTACTTC.

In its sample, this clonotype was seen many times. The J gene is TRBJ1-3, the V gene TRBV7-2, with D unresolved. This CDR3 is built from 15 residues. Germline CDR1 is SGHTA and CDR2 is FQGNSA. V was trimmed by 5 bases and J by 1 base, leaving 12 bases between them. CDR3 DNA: TGTGCCAGCAGCCCACGTTATAGTTCTGGAAACACCATATATTTT. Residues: CASSPRYSSGNTIYF.

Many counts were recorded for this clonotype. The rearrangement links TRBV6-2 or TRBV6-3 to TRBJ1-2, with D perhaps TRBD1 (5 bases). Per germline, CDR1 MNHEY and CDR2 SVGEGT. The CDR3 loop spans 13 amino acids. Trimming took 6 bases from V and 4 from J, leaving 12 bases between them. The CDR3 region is CASRFQGTYGYTF. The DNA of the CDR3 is TGTGCCAGCAGGTTCCAGGGTACCTATGGCTACACCTTC.

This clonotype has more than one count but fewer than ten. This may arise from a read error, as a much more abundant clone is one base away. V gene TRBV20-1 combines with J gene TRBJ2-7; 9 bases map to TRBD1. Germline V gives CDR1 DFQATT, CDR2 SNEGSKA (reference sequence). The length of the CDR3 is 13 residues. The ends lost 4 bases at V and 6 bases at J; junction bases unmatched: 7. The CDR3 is CSATGQGLIEQYF. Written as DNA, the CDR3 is TGCAGTGCTACCGGACAGGGGCTGATCGAGCAGTACTTC.

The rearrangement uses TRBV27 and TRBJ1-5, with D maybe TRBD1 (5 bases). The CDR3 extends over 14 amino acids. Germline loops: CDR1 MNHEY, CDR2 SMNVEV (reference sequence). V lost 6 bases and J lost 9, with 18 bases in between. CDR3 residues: CASRKGLAGGPQHF. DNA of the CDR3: TGTGCCAGCAGGAAGGGACTAGCGGGAGGGCCCCAGCATTTT.

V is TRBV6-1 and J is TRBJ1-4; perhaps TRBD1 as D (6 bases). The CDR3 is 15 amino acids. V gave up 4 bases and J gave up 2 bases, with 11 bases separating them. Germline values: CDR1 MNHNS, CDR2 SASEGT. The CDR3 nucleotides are TGTGCCAGCAGTGGGAGCACAGGGACTAATGAAAAACTGTTTTTT. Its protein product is CASSGSTGTNEKLFF.

The CDR3 nucleotides read TGCGCCAGCAGCCAAGATGATAGGACAGGGGCCCTCGAGCAGTACTTC. Its protein product is CASSQDDRTGALEQYF. The chain employs TRBV4-3 and TRBJ2-7; 9 bases agree with TRBD1. In germline, CDR1 is LGHNA, CDR2 YSLEER. The CDR3 is 16 residues long. V lost 0 bases and J lost 6; bases outside the gene matches: 9.

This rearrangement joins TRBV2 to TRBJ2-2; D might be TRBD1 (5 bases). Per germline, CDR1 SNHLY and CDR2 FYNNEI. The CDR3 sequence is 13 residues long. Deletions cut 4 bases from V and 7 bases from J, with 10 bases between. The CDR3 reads CASSVQGDGELFF. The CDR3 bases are TGTGCCAGCAGTGTTCAGGGCGACGGGGAGCTGTTTTTT.

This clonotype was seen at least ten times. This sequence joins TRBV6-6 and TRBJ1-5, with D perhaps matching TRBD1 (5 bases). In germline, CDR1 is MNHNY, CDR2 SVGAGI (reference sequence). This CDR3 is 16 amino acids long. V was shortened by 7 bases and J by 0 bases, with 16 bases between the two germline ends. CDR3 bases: TGTGCCAGCAAGGGTGGGCCCGGGGGTAGCAATCAGCCCCAGCATTTT. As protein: CASKGGPGGSNQPQHF.